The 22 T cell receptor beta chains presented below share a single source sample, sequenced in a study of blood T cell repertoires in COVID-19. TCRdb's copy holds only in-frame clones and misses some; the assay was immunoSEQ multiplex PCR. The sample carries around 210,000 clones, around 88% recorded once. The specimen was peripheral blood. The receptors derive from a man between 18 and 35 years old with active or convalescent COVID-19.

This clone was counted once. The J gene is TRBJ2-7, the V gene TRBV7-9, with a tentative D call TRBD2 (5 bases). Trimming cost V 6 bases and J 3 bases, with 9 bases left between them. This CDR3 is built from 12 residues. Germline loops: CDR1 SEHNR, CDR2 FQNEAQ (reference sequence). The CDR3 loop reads CASSPRGYEQYF. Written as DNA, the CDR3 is TGTGCCAGCAGTCCTCGGGGCTACGAGCAGTACTTC.

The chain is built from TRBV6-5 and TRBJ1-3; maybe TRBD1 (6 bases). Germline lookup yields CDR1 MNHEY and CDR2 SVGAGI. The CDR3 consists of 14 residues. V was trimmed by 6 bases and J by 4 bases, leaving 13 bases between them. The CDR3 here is CASSHREVGNTIYF. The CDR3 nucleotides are TGTGCCAGCAGCCACAGGGAAGTGGGAAACACCATATATTTT.

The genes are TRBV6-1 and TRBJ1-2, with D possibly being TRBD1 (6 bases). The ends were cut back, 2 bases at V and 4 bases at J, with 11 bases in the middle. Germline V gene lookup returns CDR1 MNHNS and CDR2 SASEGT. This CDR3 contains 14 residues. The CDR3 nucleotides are TGTGCCAGCAGTGAATCGGCCAGGGGCTATGGCTACACCTTC. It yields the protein CASSESARGYGYTF.

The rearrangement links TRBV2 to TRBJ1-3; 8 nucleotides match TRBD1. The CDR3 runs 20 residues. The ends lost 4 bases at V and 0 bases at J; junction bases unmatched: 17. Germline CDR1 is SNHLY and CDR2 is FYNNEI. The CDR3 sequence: CASSGGQGAVHGTSGNTIYF. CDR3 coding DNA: TGTGCCAGCAGTGGAGGACAGGGTGCAGTTCACGGGACCTCTGGAAACACCATATATTTT.

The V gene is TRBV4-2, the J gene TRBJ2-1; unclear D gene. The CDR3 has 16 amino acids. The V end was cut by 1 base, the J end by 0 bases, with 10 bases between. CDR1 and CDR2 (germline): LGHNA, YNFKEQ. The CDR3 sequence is CASSQGESSSYNEQFF. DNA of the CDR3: TGTGCCAGCAGCCAAGGAGAATCAAGCTCCTACAATGAGCAGTTCTTC.

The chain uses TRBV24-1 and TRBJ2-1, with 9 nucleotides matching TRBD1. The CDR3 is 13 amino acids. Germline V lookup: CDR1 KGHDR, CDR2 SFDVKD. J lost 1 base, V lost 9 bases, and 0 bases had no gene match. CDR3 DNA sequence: TGTGCCACCGGGACAGGGTCCTACAATGAGCAGTTCTTC. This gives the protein CATGTGSYNEQFF.

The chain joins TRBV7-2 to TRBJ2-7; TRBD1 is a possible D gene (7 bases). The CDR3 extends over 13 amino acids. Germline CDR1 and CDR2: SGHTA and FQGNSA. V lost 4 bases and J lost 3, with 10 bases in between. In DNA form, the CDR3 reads TGTGCCAGCAGCTCCCAGGGGGGCTACGAGCAGTACTTC. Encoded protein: CASSSQGGYEQYF.

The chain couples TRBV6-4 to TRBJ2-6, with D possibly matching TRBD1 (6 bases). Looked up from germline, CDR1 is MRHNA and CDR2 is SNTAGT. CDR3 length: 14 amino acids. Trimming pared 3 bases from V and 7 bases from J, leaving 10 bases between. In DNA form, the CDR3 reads TGTGCCAGCAGTGATCAGGACAGTGCCAACGTCCTGACTTTC. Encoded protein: CASSDQDSANVLTF.

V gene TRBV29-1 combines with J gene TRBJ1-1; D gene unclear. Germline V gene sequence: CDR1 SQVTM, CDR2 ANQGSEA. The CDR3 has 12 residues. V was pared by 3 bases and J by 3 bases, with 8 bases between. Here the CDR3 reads CSVERRDTEAFF. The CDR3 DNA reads TGCAGCGTTGAGCGGCGGGACACTGAAGCTTTCTTT. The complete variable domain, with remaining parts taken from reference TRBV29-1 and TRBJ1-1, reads SAVISQKPSRDICQRGTSLTIQCQVDSQVTMMFWYRQQPGQSLTLIATANQGSEATYESGFVIDKFPISRPNLTFSTLTVSNMSPEDSSIYLCSVERRDTEAFFGQGTRLTVV.

The CDR3 bases are TGTGCCAGCAGTGATGGAGAGGGAGGGTTAGAAGAGACCCAGTACTTC. Its protein is CASSDGEGGLEETQYF. The V gene is TRBV25-1, the J gene TRBJ2-5; 7 bases align to TRBD2. Trimming took 3 bases from V and 3 from J; bases not matched to a gene: 10. The CDR3 is 16 amino acids. Per the germline V gene, CDR1 is MGHDK and CDR2 is SYGVNS.

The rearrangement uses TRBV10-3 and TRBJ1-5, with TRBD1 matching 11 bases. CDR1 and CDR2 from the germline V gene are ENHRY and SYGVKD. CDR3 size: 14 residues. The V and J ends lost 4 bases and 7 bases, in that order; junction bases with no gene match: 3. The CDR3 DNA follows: TGTGCCATCAGTGGCCGGGACAGGGGGCAGCCCCAGCATTTT. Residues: CAISGRDRGQPQHF.

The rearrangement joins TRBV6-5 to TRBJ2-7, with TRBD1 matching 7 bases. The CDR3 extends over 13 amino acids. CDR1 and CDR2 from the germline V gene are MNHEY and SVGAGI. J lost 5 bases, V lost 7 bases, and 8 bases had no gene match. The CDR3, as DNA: TGTGCCAGCACCACAGGGGAAAGGAACGAGCAGTACTTC. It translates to CASTTGERNEQYF.

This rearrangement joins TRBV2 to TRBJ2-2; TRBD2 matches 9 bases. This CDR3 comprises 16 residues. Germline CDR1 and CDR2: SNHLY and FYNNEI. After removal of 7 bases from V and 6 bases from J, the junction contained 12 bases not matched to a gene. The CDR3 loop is CASTGGLAGLSGELFF. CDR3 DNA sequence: TGTGCCAGCACCGGAGGCCTAGCGGGGTTATCCGGGGAGCTGTTTTTT.

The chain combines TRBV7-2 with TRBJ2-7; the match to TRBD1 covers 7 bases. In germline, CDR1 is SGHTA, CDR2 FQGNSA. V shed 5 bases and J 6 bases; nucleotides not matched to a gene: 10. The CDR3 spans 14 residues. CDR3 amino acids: CASSIDRVQSEQYF. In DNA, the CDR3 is TGTGCCAGCAGCATAGACAGGGTCCAATCCGAGCAGTACTTC.

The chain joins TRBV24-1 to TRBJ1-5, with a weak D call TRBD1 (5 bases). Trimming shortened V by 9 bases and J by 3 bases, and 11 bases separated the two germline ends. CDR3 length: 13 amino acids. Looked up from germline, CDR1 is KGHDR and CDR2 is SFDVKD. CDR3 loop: CATGGTPNQPQHF. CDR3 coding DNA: TGTGCCACCGGCGGGACTCCCAATCAGCCCCAGCATTTT.

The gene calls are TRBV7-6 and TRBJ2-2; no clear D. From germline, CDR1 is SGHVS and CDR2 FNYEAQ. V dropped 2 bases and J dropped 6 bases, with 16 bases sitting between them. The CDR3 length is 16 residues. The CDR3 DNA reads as TGTGCCAGCAGCTTAAACCAACCTCGAGCCGCCGGGGAGCTGTTTTTT. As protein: CASSLNQPRAAGELFF. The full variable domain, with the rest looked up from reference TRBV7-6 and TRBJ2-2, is GAGVSQSPRYKVTKRGQDVALRCDPISGHVSLYWYRQALGQGPEFLTYFNYEAQQDKSGLPNDRFSAERPEGSISTLTIQRTEQRDSAMYRCASSLNQPRAAGELFFGEGSRLTVL.

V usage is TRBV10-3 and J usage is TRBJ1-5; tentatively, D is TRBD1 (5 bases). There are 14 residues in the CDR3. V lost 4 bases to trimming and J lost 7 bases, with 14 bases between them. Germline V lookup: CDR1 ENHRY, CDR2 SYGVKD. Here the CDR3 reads CAISVGGIEQPQHF. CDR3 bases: TGTGCCATCAGTGTCGGGGGGATTGAGCAGCCCCAGCATTTT.

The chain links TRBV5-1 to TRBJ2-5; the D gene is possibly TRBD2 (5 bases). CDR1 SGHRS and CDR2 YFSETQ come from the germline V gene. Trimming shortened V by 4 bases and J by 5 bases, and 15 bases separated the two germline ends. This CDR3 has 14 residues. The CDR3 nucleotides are TGCGCCAGCAGCCAGGACGGGCGGGTGGAGACCCAGTACTTC. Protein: CASSQDGRVETQYF.

The CDR3 region is CASSLNSGAQPQHF. The CDR3 DNA is TGTGCCAGCAGCCTAAACAGTGGGGCTCAGCCCCAGCATTTT. The rearrangement links TRBV5-6 to TRBJ1-5, with D possibly matching TRBD1 (5 bases). Per the germline V gene, CDR1 is SGHDT and CDR2 is YYEEEE. V shed 4 bases and J shed 6 bases, with 14 bases lying between them. CDR3 length: 14 amino acids.

The CDR3 reads CASSPLAYEQYF. CDR3 coding DNA: TGTGCCAGCAGCCCGCTAGCCTACGAGCAGTACTTC. The J gene is TRBJ2-7, the V gene TRBV11-2, with D uncertain. Germline V gives CDR1 SGHAT, CDR2 FQNNGV. The CDR3 is 12 amino acids. V was cut by 5 bases and J by 2 bases, with 7 bases left in between. Supplemented by reference TRBV11-2 and TRBJ2-7, the full variable domain reads EAGVAQSPRYKIIEKRQSVAFWCNPISGHATLYWYQQILGQGPKLLIQFQNNGVVDDSQLPKDRFSAERLKGVDSTLKIQPAKLEDSAVYLCASSPLAYEQYFGPGTRLTVT.

CDR3 sequence reads: CASTGLTRTEAFF. CDR3 DNA: TGTGCCTCGACAGGGTTGACCCGCACTGAAGCTTTCTTT. The rearrangement joins TRBV10-3 to TRBJ1-1, with TRBD1 identical over 7 bases. The J segment lost 4 bases and the V segment lost 11 bases, leaving 10 bases of the junction unmatched. The CDR3 has 13 amino acids. Germline V gives CDR1 ENHRY, CDR2 SYGVKD.

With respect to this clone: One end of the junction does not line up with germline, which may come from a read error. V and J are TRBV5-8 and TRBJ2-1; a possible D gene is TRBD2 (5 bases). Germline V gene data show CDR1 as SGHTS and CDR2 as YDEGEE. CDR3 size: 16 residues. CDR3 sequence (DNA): TGTGCCAACAGCTTGAAAGCAGGCGGGTACTACAATGAGCAGTTCTTC. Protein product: CANSLKAGGYYNEQFF.